The subject of this entry is one T cell receptor (beta chain). The sample comes from a study of T cell changes during pregnancy in multiple sclerosis. Assay used: immunoSEQ multiplex PCR; TCRdb lists only in-frame clones, some missing. The profile shows around 50,000 clones, 75% to 90% of them singletons. The CDR3 consists of 15 residues. Germline CDR1 and CDR2: SGDLS and YYNGEE. V lost 3 bases to trimming and J lost 1 base; unmatched junction nucleotides: 4. The material sequenced was CD8+ T cells from peripheral blood mononuclear cells, taken in the second trimester of pregnancy. The TCR originated in a female donor with multiple sclerosis, enrolled in a pregnancy study. The V and J genes are TRBV9 and TRBJ2-5; 9 positions match TRBD2. As DNA, the CDR3 is TGTGCCAGCAGCGACGAAGCGGGGGGCCAAGAGACCCAGTACTTC. Its translation: CASSDEAGGQETQYF.